A single TCR beta chain is shown here with its context. This sample is drawn from a study of blood T cell repertoires in COVID-19. Study in general: Samples taken during acute and convalescent COVID-19 were collected in the United States, Italy and Spain.

The CDR3 covers 14 residues. The V end lost 5 bases, the J end lost 4 bases, and 14 bases lay between the germline ends. Germline loops: CDR1 SNHLY, CDR2 FYNNEI. Original processing notes: Cell counts per sample came from amplifying reference gene primers. Data came from immunoSEQ multiplex PCR; TCRdb stores just in-frame clones and leaves some out. From that table come the V and J calls and clone size; the DNA was used to work out D and trimming. This table holds some 130,000 clones, about 85% found once. Sequencing was done on a sample of peripheral blood. The rearrangement uses TRBV2 and TRBJ1-1; D perhaps matches TRBD1 (6 bases). This receptor was taken from a man between 65 and 85 years old with acute or convalescent COVID-19. The CDR3 reads CASSLTGRTTEAFF. DNA of the CDR3: TGTGCCAGCAGTCTGACAGGCCGCACCACTGAAGCTTTCTTT.